The clone carrying this T cell receptor (beta chain) was seen more than once but under ten times. What it recognizes is unknown. The entry originates in a study of post-analysis software for immune sequencing data. Unique molecular identifiers were built into the TCR beta cDNA libraries. Using its own MiXCR run on the PCR reads, TCRdb lists one record per CDR3 protein. The profile covers a few hundred thousand distinct CDR3 sequences, with 30% to 45% appearing a single time and around an eighth taken by the ten largest. Regarding the study as a whole: Controls' normalized Chao1 diversity significantly exceeded that of multiple sclerosis patients. Samples prepared in the same batch strongly co-clustered by F measure.

Material for sequencing was blood. The clonotype comes from a girl aged 5-17 years with multiple sclerosis.

For the CDR3, the DNA is TGCAGTGCCGAATCGGGGGGCCGCAACACCTACGAGCAGTACTTC. Its protein product is CSAESGGRNTYEQYF. The chain carries TRBV20-1 and TRBJ2-7; D is possibly TRBD2 (7 bases). Germline-derived CDR1 and CDR2 are DFQATT and SNEGSKA (reference sequence). The CDR3 is made up of 15 amino acids. V lost 6 bases to trimming and J lost 2 bases, with 20 bases between them.